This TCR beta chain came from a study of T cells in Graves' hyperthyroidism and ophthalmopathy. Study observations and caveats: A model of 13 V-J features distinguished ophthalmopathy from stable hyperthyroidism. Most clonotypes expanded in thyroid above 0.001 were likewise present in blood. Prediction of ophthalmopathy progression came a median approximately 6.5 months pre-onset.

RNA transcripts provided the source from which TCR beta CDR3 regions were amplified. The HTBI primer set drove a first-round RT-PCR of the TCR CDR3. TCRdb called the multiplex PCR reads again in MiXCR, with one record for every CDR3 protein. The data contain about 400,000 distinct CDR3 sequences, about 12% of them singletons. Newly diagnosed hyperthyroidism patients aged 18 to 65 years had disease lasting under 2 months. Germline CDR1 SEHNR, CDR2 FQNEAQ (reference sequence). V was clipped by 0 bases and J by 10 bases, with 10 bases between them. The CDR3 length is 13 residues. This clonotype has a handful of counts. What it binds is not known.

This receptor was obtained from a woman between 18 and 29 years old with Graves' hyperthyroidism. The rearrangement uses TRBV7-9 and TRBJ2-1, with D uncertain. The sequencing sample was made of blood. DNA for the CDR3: TGTGCCAGCAGCTTAGCGCAGGTTGGGGAGCAGTTCTTC. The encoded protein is CASSLAQVGEQFF.